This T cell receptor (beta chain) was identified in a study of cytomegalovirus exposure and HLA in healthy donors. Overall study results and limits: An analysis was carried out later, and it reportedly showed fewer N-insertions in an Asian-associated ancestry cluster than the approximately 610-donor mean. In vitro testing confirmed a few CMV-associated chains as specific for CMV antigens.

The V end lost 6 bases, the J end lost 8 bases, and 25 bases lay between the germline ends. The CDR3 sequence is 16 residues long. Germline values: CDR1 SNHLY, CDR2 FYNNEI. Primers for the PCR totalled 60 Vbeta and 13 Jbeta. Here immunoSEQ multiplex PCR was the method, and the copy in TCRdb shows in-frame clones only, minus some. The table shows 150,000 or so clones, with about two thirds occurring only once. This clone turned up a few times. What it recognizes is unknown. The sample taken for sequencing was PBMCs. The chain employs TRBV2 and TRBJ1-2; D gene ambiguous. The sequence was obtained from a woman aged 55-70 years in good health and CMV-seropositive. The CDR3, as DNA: TGTGCCAGCAGGCGGGAACGGAGGCCTTTAGAAGGGGGCTACACCTTC. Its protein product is CASRRERRPLEGGYTF.